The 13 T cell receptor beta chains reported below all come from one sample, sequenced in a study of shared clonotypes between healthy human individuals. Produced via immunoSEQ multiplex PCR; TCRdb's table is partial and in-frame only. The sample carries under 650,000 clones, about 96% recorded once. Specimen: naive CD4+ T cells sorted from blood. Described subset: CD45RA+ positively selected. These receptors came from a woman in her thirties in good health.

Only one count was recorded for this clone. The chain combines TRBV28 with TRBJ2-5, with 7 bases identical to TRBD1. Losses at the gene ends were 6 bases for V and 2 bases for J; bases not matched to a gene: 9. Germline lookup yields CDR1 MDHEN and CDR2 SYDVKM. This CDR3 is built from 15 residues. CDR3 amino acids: CASRGPGTAQETQYF. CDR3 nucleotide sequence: TGTGCCAGCAGGGGACCAGGGACAGCACAAGAGACCCAGTACTTC.

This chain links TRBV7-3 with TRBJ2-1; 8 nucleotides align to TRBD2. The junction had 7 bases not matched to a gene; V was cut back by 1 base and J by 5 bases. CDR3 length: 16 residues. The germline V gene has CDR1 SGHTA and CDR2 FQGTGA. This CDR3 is CASSLRLAGLDNEQFF. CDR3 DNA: TGTGCCAGCAGCTTAAGGCTAGCGGGCTTGGACAATGAGCAGTTCTTC.

CDR3 nucleotide sequence: TGCGCCAGCAGCATGCAGCTGAACACTGAAGCTTTCTTT. Encoded protein: CASSMQLNTEAFF. The genes are TRBV5-1 and TRBJ1-1; no firm D call. The length of the CDR3 is 13 residues. The V end lost 4 bases, the J end lost 0 bases, and 7 bases lay between the germline ends. Germline CDR1 and CDR2: SGHRS and YFSETQ.

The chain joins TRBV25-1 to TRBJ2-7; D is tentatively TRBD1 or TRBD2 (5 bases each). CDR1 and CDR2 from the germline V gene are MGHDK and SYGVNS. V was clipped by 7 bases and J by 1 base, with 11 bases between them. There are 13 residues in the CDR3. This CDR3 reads CASNDGGSYEQYF. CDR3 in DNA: TGTGCCAGCAATGATGGGGGATCCTACGAGCAGTACTTC.

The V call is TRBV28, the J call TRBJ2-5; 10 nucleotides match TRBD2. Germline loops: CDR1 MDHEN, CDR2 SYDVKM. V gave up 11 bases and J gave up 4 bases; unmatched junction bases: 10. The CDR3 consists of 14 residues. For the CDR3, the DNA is TGTGCCGCAGCGGGGCTAGCGGGAGTAGAGACCCAGTACTTC. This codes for CAAAGLAGVETQYF.

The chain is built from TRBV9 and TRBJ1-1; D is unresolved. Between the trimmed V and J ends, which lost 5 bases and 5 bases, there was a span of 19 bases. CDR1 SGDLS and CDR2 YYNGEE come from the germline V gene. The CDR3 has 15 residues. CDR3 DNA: TGTGCCAGCAGTCCGGGATCGAGGGCTGGGACTGAAGCTTTCTTT. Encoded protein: CASSPGSRAGTEAFF. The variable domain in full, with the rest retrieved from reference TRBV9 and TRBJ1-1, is DSGVTQTPKHLITATGQRVTLRCSPRSGDLSVYWYQQSLDQGLQFLIQYYNGEERAKGNILERFSAQQFPDLHSELNLSSLELGDSALYFCASSPGSRAGTEAFFGQGTRLTVV.

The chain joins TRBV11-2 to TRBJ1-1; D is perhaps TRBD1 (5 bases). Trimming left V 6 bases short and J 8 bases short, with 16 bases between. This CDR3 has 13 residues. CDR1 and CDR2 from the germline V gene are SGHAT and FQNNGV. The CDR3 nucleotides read TGTGCCAGCAGTTTGGAAGGGGCCGGAGAAGCTTTCTTT. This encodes CASSLEGAGEAFF.

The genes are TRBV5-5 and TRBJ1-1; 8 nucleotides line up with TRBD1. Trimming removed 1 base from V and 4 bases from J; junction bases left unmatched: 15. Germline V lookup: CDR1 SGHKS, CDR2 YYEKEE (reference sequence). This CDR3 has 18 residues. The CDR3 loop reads CASSLSPSGRQGSTEAFF. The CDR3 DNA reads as TGTGCCAGCAGCTTGTCTCCGTCGGGGAGACAGGGGTCCACTGAAGCTTTCTTT.

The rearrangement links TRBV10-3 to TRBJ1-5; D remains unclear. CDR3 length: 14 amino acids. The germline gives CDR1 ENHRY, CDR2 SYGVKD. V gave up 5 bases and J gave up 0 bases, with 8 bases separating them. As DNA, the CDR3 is TGTGCCATCAGTAACAGTAATAGCAATCAGCCCCAGCATTTT. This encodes CAISNSNSNQPQHF.

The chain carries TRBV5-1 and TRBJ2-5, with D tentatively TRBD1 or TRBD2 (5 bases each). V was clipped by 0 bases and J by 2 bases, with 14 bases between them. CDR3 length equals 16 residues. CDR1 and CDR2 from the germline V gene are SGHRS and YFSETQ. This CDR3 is CASSLVIGAGQETQYF. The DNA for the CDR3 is TGCGCCAGCAGCTTGGTAATCGGGGCAGGACAAGAGACCCAGTACTTC.

The CDR3 DNA is TGTGCCAGCAGCTTAGCCAGGCTGAGTGTCGGTGAGCAGTTCTTC. Amino acid sequence: CASSLARLSVGEQFF. The chain combines TRBV7-9 with TRBJ2-1; D is uncertain. The CDR3 extends over 15 amino acids. V gave up 0 bases and J gave up 9 bases, with 15 bases separating them. The germline V gene has CDR1 SEHNR and CDR2 FQNEAQ (reference sequence).

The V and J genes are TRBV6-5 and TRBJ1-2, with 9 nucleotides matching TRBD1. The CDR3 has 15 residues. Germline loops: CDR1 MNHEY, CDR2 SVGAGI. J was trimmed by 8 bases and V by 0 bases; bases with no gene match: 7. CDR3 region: CASSYSMGQGLGYTF. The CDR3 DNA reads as TGTGCCAGCAGTTACTCGATGGGACAGGGTCTCGGCTACACCTTC.

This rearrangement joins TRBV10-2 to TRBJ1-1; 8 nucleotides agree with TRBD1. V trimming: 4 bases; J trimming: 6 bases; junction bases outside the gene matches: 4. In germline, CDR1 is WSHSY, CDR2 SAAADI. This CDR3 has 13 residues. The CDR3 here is CASSVIQGAEAFF. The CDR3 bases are TGCGCCAGCAGTGTGATACAGGGGGCTGAAGCTTTCTTT.